Listed below are T cell receptor beta chains from one sample, sequenced in a study of long-term antiretroviral therapy in people with HIV. Libraries were prepared by immunoSEQ multiplex PCR; TCRdb keeps only in-frame clonotypes and omits some of them. The sample lists 29,000 or so clones; 94% were seen once. Source: unsorted PBMCs, taken just over 7.3 years after starting antiretroviral therapy. The receptor source for this set is a man aged 50-60 years with HIV. The conserved cysteine and the conserved F or W are not part of the CDR3 here. Each record gives: CDR3 protein, V gene, J gene.

ALGQGKEKLF,TRBV2,TRBJ1-4
ASSWTGTGSTDTQY,TRBV11-2,TRBJ2-3
ASSPDTGTSGRGLF,TRBV27,TRBJ2-2
ASSLATESYGYT,TRBV5-1,TRBJ1-2
ASSEQVGEQY,TRBV5-1,TRBJ2-7
ASRMTYTDTQY,TRBV27,TRBJ2-3
ASTPWGTGNNHYGYT,TRBV27,TRBJ1-2
ASSRAGASTGELF,TRBV6-4,TRBJ2-2
ASSLEAGGKPQH,TRBV27,TRBJ1-5
ASSLEGTDYGYT,TRBV13,TRBJ1-2
ASSAHTGLL,TRBV9,TRBJ1-2
ASSALGGANTGELF,TRBV9,TRBJ2-2
ASSVSGTEAF,TRBV7-8,TRBJ1-1
ATSSWTGGDSPLH,TRBV15,TRBJ1-6
AWKGVDEQY,TRBV30,TRBJ2-7
ASGESRGTEAF,TRBV6-4,TRBJ1-1
ASSRDRGITEAF,TRBV25-1,TRBJ1-1